The 8 T cell receptor beta chains presented below share a single source sample, sequenced in a study of blood T cell repertoires in COVID-19. Some clones are missing from TCRdb's copy, which holds only in-frame ones; the method was immunoSEQ multiplex PCR. The sample comprises 100,000 to 150,000 clones, around 85% of which are singletons, and about a sixth rests with the top ten. The sequenced sample was peripheral blood. These receptor sequences come from a man aged 30 to 45 with COVID-19, enrolled during active disease.

This chain uses TRBV6-4 with TRBJ2-1; possible D gene TRBD2, 5 bases. The germline gives CDR1 MRHNA, CDR2 SNTAGT. Trimming cost V 3 bases and J 2 bases, with 11 bases left between them. The CDR3 loop spans 15 amino acids. CDR3 loop: CASSDGSEAYNEQFF. CDR3 nucleotide sequence: TGTGCCAGCAGTGATGGTAGCGAGGCCTACAATGAGCAGTTCTTC.

This chain links TRBV2 with TRBJ1-2, with 12 nucleotides matching TRBD1. Trimming at V came to 4 bases and at J to 8 bases, leaving 8 bases not matched to a gene. CDR3 length: 15 amino acids. Per the germline V gene, CDR1 is SNHLY and CDR2 is FYNNEI. In DNA, the CDR3 is TGTGCCAGCAGTGCCAACAGAGGGACAGGGGGCGGCTACACCTTC. Protein product: CASSANRGTGGGYTF. The full variable domain, rest sourced from reference TRBV2 and TRBJ1-2, is EPEVTQTPSHQVTQMGQEVILRCVPISNHLYFYWYRQILGQKVEFLVSFYNNEISEKSEIFDDQFSVERPDGSNFTLKIRSTKLEDSAMYFCASSANRGTGGGYTFGSGTRLTVV.

The V call is TRBV30, the J call TRBJ1-4; maybe TRBD1 (5 bases). Germline V gene lookup returns CDR1 GTSNPN and CDR2 SVGIG (reference sequence). The length of the CDR3 is 17 residues. The V end lost 0 bases, the J end lost 0 bases, and 14 bases lay between the germline ends. CDR3 amino acids: CAWSVRGRGPTNEKLFF. Written as DNA, the CDR3 is TGTGCCTGGAGTGTCCGAGGGAGGGGTCCAACTAATGAAAAACTGTTTTTT.

This clone was seen more than once but under ten times. The chain couples TRBV9 to TRBJ1-3; 7 bases align to TRBD1. Trimming took 0 bases from V and 9 from J; bases not matched to a gene: 6. CDR3 length: 14 residues. From germline, CDR1 is SGDLS and CDR2 YYNGEE. The CDR3 is CASSVGQGLTTIYF. CDR3 bases: TGTGCCAGCAGCGTAGGACAGGGACTGACCACCATATATTTT. Looking up the rest from reference TRBV9 and TRBJ1-3 gives the full variable domain: DSGVTQTPKHLITATGQRVTLRCSPRSGDLSVYWYQQSLDQGLQFLIQYYNGEERAKGNILERFSAQQFPDLHSELNLSSLELGDSALYFCASSVGQGLTTIYFGEGSWLTVV.

The chain links TRBV28 to TRBJ2-7, with 10 bases matching TRBD2. CDR1 is MDHEN and CDR2 is SYDVKM in the germline V gene. The CDR3 is 16 residues long. J lost 0 bases, V lost 7 bases, and 9 bases had no gene match. The CDR3 spells CASMRPSGSNSYEQYF. DNA for the CDR3: TGTGCCAGCATGAGGCCTAGCGGGAGTAACTCCTACGAGCAGTACTTC.

Comment on this clone: Other DNA sequences in the sample encode the same CDR3. The chain combines TRBV14 with TRBJ1-6, with D unresolved. The length of the CDR3 is 16 residues. Germline CDR1 and CDR2: SGHDN and FVKESK. Trimming left V 4 bases short and J 5 bases short, with 15 bases between. In DNA form, the CDR3 reads TGTGCCAGCAGCCCCCTGGGAGGGATGGATAATTCACCCCTCCACTTT. Its protein product is CASSPLGGMDNSPLHF.

This sequence joins TRBV19 and TRBJ1-2; 11 bases match TRBD1. J lost 10 bases, V lost 5 bases, and 6 bases had no gene match. The CDR3 runs 13 residues. Looked up from germline, CDR1 is LNHDA and CDR2 is SQIVND (reference sequence). CDR3 bases: TGTGCCAGTAGTCCGGGACAGGGGGTTGACTACACCTTC. This gives the protein CASSPGQGVDYTF.

The chain employs TRBV3-1 (or the pseudogene TRBV3-2) and TRBJ1-5; no reliable D call. With 1 base removed from V and 1 base from J, the gap between germline ends came to 8 bases. Germline assignment: CDR1 LGHDT and CDR2 YNNKEL (reference sequence). There are 15 residues in the CDR3. CDR3 loop: CASSQAGYSNQPQHF. CDR3 nucleotides: TGTGCCAGCAGCCAAGCGGGGTACAGCAATCAGCCCCAGCATTTT.